These 10 T cell receptor beta chains came from one sample sequenced in a study of identical twins' blood T cells. Each CDR3 protein gets one entry after TCRdb re-called the 5' RACE reads with MiXCR. The sample contains 300,000 to 400,000 distinct CDR3 sequences, 28% of which appear only once. The sequenced sample consisted of PBMCs. The receptors derive from a woman aged 18-49 years in good health.

The V gene is TRBV20-1, the J gene TRBJ1-3; D not certain. V lost 5 bases and J 0 bases, leaving 11 bases between the germline ends. The CDR3 loop spans 14 amino acids. Germline lookup yields CDR1 DFQATT and CDR2 SNEGSKA (reference sequence). The CDR3 DNA follows: TGCAGTGCTTACGACCGAAACTCTGGAAACACCATATATTTT. Residues: CSAYDRNSGNTIYF.

Many counts were recorded for this clonotype. One junction end disagrees with the germline gene, perhaps due to a read error. This chain uses TRBV5-1 with TRBJ2-1, with 9 bases that match TRBD1. The germline V gene has CDR1 SGHRS and CDR2 YFSETQ. This CDR3 comprises 15 residues. The CDR3 sequence is CASSLTGGSYNEQFF. CDR3 nucleotides: TGTGCCAGCAGTTTGACAGGGGGCTCCTACAATGAGCAGTTCTTC.

This rearrangement joins TRBV20-1 to TRBJ2-5; D not certain. CDR1 and CDR2 from the germline V gene are DFQATT and SNEGSKA (reference sequence). V lost 2 bases and J 5 bases, leaving 6 bases between the germline ends. The length of the CDR3 is 11 residues. CDR3: CSARTAETQYF. CDR3 sequence (DNA): TGCAGTGCTAGAACCGCCGAGACCCAGTACTTC.

This clonotype was picked up many times. V and J are TRBV24-1 and TRBJ1-6; D is perhaps TRBD1 (6 bases). Germline-derived CDR1 and CDR2 are KGHDR and SFDVKD. Trimming took off 0 bases at V and 8 bases at J, with 7 bases between the two ends. The CDR3 has 14 amino acids. CDR3 nucleotides: TGTGCCACCAGTGATTTGCACAGGGATTCACCCCTCCACTTT. This codes for CATSDLHRDSPLHF.

The J gene is TRBJ2-1, the V gene TRBV10-3, with 15 bases lining up with TRBD2. The germline CDR1 and CDR2 sequences are ENHRY and SYGVKD. V lost 11 bases, J lost 8 bases, and 7 bases stayed unmatched. CDR3 length: 14 residues. The CDR3, as DNA: TGTGCCTCCGGGACTAGCGGGGGGCACGATGAGCAGTTCTTC. This encodes CASGTSGGHDEQFF.

About this clonotype: Being one base from a much bigger clone, this may be a read error. The V gene is TRBV19, the J gene TRBJ1-5; 8 bases are shared with TRBD1. CDR1 and CDR2 from the germline V gene are LNHDA and SQIVND (reference sequence). The CDR3 consists of 14 residues. In DNA form, the CDR3 reads TGTGCCGGTAGTATTGACAGGGGCCAGCAGCCCCAGCATTTT. It encodes CAGSIDRGQQPQHF.

The chain couples TRBV7-6 to TRBJ2-3, with TRBD2 matching 11 bases. With 3 bases clipped from V and 2 bases from J, the junction kept 4 bases outside the gene matches. This CDR3 has 16 amino acids. CDR1 and CDR2 (germline): SGHVS, FNYEAQ. CDR3 loop: CASSFLTSGNTDTQYF. CDR3 DNA: TGTGCCAGCAGCTTCCTGACTAGCGGGAACACAGATACGCAGTATTTT.

The V gene is TRBV6-6, the J gene TRBJ2-2, with a weak D call TRBD2 (6 bases). CDR1 MNHNY and CDR2 SVGAGI come from the germline V gene (reference sequence). The CDR3 has 14 residues. Trimming took off 2 bases at V and 4 bases at J, with 8 bases between the two ends. In DNA form, the CDR3 reads TGTGCCAGCAGTTACAGTAGCGGCACCGGGGAGCTGTTTTTT. This sequence encodes CASSYSSGTGELFF.

This clonotype appeared a single time. This sequence may be a read error, since a much larger clone differs from it by one base. The chain recombines TRBV20-1 with TRBJ1-2; TRBD1 is a possible D gene (5 bases). The germline gives CDR1 DFQATT, CDR2 SNEGSKA (reference sequence). This CDR3 has 13 residues. The chain's CDR3 is CSAKLQENYDYTF. The CDR3 DNA follows: TGCAGTGCGAAGTTACAGGAGAACTATGACTACACCTTC.

The J gene is TRBJ1-5, the V gene TRBV24-1, with 8 nucleotides matching TRBD1. CDR1 is KGHDR, CDR2 SFDVKD, per germline. This CDR3 contains 12 residues. The V segment lost 12 bases and the J segment 7 bases; nucleotides outside the gene matches: 7. CDR3 loop: CAPWTGNQPQHF. The CDR3 DNA sequence: TGTGCCCCATGGACAGGGAACCAGCCCCAGCATTTT.